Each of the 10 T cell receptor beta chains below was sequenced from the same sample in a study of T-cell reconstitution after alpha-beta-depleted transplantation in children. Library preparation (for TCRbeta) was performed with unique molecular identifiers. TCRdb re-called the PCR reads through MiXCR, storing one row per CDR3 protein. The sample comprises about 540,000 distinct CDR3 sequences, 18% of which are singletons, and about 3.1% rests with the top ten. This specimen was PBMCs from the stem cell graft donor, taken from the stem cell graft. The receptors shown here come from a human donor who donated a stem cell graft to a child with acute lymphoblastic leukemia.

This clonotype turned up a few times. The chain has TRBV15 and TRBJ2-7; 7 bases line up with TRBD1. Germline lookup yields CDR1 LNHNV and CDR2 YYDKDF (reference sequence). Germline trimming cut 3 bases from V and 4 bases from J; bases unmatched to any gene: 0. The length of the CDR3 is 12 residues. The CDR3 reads CATSRTGYEQYF. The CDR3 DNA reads TGTGCCACCAGCAGGACAGGGTACGAGCAGTACTTC. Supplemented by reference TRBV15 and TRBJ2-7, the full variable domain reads DAMVIQNPRYQVTQFGKPVTLSCSQTLNHNVMYWYQQKSSQAPKLLFHYYDKDFNNEADTPDNFQSRRPNTSFCFLDIRSPGLGDTAMYLCATSRTGYEQYFGPGTRLTVT.

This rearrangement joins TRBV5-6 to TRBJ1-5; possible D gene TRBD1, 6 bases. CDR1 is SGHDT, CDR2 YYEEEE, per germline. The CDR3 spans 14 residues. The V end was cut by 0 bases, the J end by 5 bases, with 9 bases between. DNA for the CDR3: TGTGCCAGCAGCTTGGCGGCAGGGGATCAGCCCCAGCATTTT. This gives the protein CASSLAAGDQPQHF.

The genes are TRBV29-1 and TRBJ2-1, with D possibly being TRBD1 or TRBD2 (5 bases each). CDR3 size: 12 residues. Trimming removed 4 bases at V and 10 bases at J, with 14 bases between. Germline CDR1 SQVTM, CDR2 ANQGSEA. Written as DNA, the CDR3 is TGCAGCGTTGGGGGACCGATCGGGGAGCAGTTCTTC. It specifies CSVGGPIGEQFF.

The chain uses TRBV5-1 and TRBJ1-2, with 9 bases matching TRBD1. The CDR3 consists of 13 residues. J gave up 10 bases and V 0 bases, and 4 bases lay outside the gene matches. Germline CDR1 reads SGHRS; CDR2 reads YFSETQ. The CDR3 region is CASSLEGTGHYTF. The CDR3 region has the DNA TGCGCCAGCAGCTTGGAAGGGACAGGGCACTACACCTTC.

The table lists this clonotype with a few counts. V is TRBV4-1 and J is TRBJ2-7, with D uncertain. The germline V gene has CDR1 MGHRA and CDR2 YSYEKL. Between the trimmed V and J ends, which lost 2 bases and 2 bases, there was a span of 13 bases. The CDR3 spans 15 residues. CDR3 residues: CASSQSPTYAYEQYF. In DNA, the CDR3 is TGCGCCAGCAGCCAAAGTCCCACGTACGCCTACGAGCAGTACTTC.

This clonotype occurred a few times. CDR3 region: CASRYKGGTYEQYF. The CDR3 region has the DNA TGTGCCAGCCGGTATAAGGGGGGGACCTACGAGCAGTACTTC. The J gene is TRBJ2-7, the V gene TRBV7-9; a weak D match, TRBD2 (7 bases). CDR3 size: 14 residues. V shed 8 bases and J shed 2 bases, with 16 bases lying between them. Per the germline V gene, CDR1 is SEHNR and CDR2 is FQNEAQ (reference sequence).

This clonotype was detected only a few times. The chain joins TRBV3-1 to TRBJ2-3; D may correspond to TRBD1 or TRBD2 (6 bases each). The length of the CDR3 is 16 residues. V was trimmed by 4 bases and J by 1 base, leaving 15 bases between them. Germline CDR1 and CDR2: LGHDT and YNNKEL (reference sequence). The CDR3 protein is CASSPFGGGGTDTQYF. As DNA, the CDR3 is TGTGCCAGCAGCCCCTTCGGAGGGGGAGGCACAGATACGCAGTATTTT.

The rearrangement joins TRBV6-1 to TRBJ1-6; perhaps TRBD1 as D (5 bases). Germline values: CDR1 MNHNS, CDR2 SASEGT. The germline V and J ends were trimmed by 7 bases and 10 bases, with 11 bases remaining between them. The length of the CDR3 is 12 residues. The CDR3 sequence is CASKQARSPLHF. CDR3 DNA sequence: TGTGCCAGCAAACAGGCTCGGTCACCCCTCCACTTT.

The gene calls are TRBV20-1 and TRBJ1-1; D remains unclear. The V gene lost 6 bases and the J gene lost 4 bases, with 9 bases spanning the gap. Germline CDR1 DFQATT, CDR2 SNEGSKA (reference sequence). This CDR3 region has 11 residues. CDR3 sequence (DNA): TGCAGTGCCATGACACGCACTGAAGCTTTCTTT. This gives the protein CSAMTRTEAFF.

The CDR3 sequence: CASSQNRVGTEAFF. The CDR3, as DNA: TGTGCCAGCAGCCAAAACAGGGTTGGCACTGAAGCTTTCTTT. The chain combines TRBV3-1 with TRBJ1-1; D possibly corresponds to TRBD1 (6 bases). CDR3 length equals 14 residues. V shed 2 bases and J shed 4 bases, with 11 bases lying between them. Germline V gene data show CDR1 as LGHDT and CDR2 as YNNKEL (reference sequence).